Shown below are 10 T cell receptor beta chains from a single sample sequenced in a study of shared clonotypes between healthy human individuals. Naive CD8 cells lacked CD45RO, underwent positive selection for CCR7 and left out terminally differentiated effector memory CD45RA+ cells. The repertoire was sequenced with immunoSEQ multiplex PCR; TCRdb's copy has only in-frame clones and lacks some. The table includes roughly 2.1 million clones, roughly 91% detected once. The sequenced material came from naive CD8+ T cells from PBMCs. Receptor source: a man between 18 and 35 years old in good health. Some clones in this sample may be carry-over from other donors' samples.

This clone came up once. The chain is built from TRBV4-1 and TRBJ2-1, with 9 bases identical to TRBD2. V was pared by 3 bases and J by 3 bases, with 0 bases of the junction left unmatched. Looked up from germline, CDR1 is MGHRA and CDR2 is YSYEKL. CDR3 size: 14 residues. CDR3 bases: TGCGCCAGCAGCCAGCGGGAGGGCTACAATGAGCAGTTCTTC. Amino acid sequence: CASSQREGYNEQFF.

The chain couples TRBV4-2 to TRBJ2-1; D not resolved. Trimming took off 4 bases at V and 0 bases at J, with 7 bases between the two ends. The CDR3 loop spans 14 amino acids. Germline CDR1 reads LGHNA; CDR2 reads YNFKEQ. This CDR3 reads CASSPMSSYNEQFF. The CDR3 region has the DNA TGTGCCAGCAGCCCTATGAGCTCCTACAATGAGCAGTTCTTC.

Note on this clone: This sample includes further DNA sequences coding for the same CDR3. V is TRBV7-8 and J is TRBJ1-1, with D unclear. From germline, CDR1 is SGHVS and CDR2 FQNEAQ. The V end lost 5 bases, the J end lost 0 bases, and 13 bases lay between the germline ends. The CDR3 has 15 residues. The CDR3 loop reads CASSPGTGMNTEAFF. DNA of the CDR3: TGTGCCAGCAGCCCGGGAACCGGGATGAACACTGAAGCTTTCTTT.

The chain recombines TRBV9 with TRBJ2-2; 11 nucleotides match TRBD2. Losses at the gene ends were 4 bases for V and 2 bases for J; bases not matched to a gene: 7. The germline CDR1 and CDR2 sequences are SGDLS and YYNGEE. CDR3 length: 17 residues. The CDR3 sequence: CASSTQLAGVNTGELFF. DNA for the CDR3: TGTGCCAGCAGCACTCAACTAGCGGGGGTAAACACCGGGGAGCTGTTTTTT.

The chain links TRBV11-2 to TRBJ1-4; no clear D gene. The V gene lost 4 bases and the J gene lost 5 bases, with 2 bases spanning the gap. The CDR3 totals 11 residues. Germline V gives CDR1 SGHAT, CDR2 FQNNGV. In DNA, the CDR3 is TGTGCCAGCAGCTCCAATGAAAAACTGTTTTTT. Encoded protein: CASSSNEKLFF.

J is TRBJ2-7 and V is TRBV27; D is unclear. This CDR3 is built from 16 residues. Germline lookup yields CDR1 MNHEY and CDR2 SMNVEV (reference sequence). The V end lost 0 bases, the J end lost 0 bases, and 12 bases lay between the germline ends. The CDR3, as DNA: TGTGCCAGCAGTTTATCCTGGGCGGCCAGCTCCTACGAGCAGTACTTC. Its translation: CASSLSWAASSYEQYF.

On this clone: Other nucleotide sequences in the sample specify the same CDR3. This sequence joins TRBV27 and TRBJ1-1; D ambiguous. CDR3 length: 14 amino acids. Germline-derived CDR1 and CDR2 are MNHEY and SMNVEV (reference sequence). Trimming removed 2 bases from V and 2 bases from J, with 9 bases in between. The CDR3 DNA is TGTGCCAGCAGTTTAGGGGATCCTAACACTGAAGCTTTCTTT. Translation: CASSLGDPNTEAFF.

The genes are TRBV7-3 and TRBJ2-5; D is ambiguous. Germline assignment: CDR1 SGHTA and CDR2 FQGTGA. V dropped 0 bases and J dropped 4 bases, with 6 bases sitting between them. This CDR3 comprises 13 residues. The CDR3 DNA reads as TGTGCCAGCAGCTTAACCAGTGGAGAGACCCAGTACTTC. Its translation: CASSLTSGETQYF.

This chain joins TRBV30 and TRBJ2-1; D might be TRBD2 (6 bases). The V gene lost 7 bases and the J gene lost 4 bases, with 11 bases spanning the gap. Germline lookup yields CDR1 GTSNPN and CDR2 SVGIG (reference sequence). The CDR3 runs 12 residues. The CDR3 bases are TGTGCCTCGACGGACTATTACAATGAGCAGTTCTTC. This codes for CASTDYYNEQFF.

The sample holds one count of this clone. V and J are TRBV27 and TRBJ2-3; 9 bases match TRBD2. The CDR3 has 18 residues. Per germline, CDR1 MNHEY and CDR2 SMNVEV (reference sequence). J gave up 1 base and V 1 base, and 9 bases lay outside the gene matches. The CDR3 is CASSLLSAGGVRTDTQYF. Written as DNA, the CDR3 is TGTGCCAGCAGTTTATTATCGGCGGGAGGGGTTCGCACAGATACGCAGTATTTT.